This record looks at one T cell receptor (beta chain) sequence and its context. Its target is unknown. The sample contains more than one DNA sequence encoding this CDR3. V was clipped by 1 base and J by 4 bases, with 7 bases between them. This CDR3 has 14 residues. CDR1 and CDR2 from the germline V gene are LNHDA and SQIVND (reference sequence). This record comes from a study of radiation and T cells in renal cell carcinoma. Produced via immunoSEQ multiplex PCR; TCRdb's table is partial and in-frame only. The sample contains about 78,000 clones, roughly 87% of which appear only once. Regarding time point: blood 4 weeks post-SBRT, at nephrectomy. Treatment described: 15 Gy SBRT to primary tumor, nephrectomy 4 weeks later. Nephrectomy followed 15 Gy stereotactic body radiation by 4 weeks. Serial blood draws occurred at baseline and 2 and 4 weeks post-SBRT. The tumor was a clear cell renal cell carcinoma.

Study outcomes and limitations: Pretreatment tumor biopsies were lacking, so baseline clonotypes are unknown.

The rearrangement links TRBV19 to TRBJ2-2; possible D gene TRBD2, 5 bases. The source material was blood, sampled from a patient whose treatment included radiotherapy and nephrectomy. This receptor was obtained from a woman in her sixties or seventies with renal cell carcinoma. The CDR3 loop reads CASSIGEFTGELFF. The CDR3 DNA reads TGTGCCAGTAGTATAGGGGAGTTCACCGGGGAGCTGTTTTTT. Using reference TRBV19 and TRBJ2-2 for the parts outside the CDR3, the full variable domain is DGGITQSPKYLFRKEGQNVTLSCEQNLNHDAMYWYRQDPGQGLRLIYYSQIVNDFQKGDIAEGYSVSREKKESFPLTVTSAQKNPTAFYLCASSIGEFTGELFFGEGSRLTVL.